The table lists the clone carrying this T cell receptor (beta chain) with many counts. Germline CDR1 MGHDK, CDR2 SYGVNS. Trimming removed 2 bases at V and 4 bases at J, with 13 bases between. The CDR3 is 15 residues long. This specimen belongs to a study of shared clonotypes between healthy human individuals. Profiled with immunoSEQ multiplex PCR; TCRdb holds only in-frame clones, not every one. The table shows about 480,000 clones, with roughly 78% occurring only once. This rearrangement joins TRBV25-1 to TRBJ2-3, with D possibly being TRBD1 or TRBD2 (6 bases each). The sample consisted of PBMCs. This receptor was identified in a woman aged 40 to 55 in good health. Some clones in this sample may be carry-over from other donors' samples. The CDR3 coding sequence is TGTGCCAGCAGTGAACGGGATAGGGGGGCAGATACGCAGTATTTT. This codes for CASSERDRGADTQYF.